What follows are 7 T cell receptor beta chains derived from one specimen sequenced in a study of shared clonotypes between healthy human individuals. Some clones are missing from TCRdb's copy, which holds only in-frame ones; the method was immunoSEQ multiplex PCR. Here the sample spans a few million clones, 90% to 96% being singletons. Sequencing was done on a sample of naive CD4+ T cells sorted from blood. As for subset: CD45RA+ positively selected. The receptor source for this set is a man younger than 35 in good health.

The chain carries TRBV30 and TRBJ1-2; the match to TRBD1 covers 9 bases. Germline-derived CDR1 and CDR2 are GTSNPN and SVGIG (reference sequence). The CDR3 spans 15 residues. After removal of 1 base from V and 0 bases from J, the junction contained 3 bases not matched to a gene. CDR3 region: CAWSGQGVTNYGYTF. The CDR3 coding sequence is TGTGCCTGGAGTGGACAGGGGGTAACTAACTATGGCTACACCTTC.

This chain links TRBV4-1 with TRBJ2-5; 8 bases fit TRBD2. The germline V gene has CDR1 MGHRA and CDR2 YSYEKL. CDR3 length equals 15 residues. V was clipped by 3 bases and J by 5 bases; unmatched bases: 8. CDR3 nucleotides: TGCGCCAGCAGCCACCCCGGGCGGGGGGATGAGACCCAGTACTTC. Its protein is CASSHPGRGDETQYF.

The chain employs TRBV6-5 and TRBJ1-2, with 9 bases lining up with TRBD1. This CDR3 is 15 amino acids long. CDR1 MNHEY and CDR2 SVGAGI come from the germline V gene. Germline trimming cut 0 bases from V and 6 bases from J; bases unmatched to any gene: 5. CDR3 region: CASSYSGQGGNGYTF. As DNA, the CDR3 is TGTGCCAGCAGTTACTCGGGACAGGGAGGTAATGGCTACACCTTC.

The chain combines TRBV19 with TRBJ2-4; weak D call: TRBD2 (5 bases). The CDR3 contains 13 residues. The ends were cut back, 5 bases at V and 9 bases at J, with 14 bases in the middle. Germline V gene data show CDR1 as LNHDA and CDR2 as SQIVND (reference sequence). Here the CDR3 reads CASSPGTSGIQYF. The CDR3 nucleotides read TGTGCCAGTAGTCCCGGCACGAGCGGCATTCAGTACTTC.

This clone was detected once. V gene TRBV30 combines with J gene TRBJ1-1; D remains ambiguous. V lost 2 bases, J lost 1 base, and 11 bases lay in between. Germline lookup yields CDR1 GTSNPN and CDR2 SVGIG (reference sequence). The CDR3 totals 14 residues. The CDR3 is CAWSRELGNTEAFF. The DNA for the CDR3 is TGTGCCTGGAGTCGGGAATTGGGGAACACTGAAGCTTTCTTT.

This sequence joins TRBV10-3 and TRBJ2-7, with D tentatively TRBD1 (6 bases). The germline V gene encodes CDR1 ENHRY and CDR2 SYGVKD. The CDR3 runs 15 residues. Trimming left V 4 bases short and J 2 bases short, with 15 bases between. CDR3 DNA sequence: TGTGCCATCAGTGGGACCGGGACAACCGCCTACGAGCAGTACTTC. It encodes CAISGTGTTAYEQYF.

The chain couples TRBV4-1 to TRBJ2-2, with 9 nucleotides matching TRBD2. From germline, CDR1 is MGHRA and CDR2 YSYEKL. This CDR3 spans 16 amino acids. V shed 0 bases, J shed 5 bases, and the junction held 4 bases outside the gene matches. The CDR3 here is CASSQDSGRLTGELFF. In DNA, the CDR3 is TGCGCCAGCAGCCAAGACAGCGGGAGGTTAACCGGGGAGCTGTTTTTT.